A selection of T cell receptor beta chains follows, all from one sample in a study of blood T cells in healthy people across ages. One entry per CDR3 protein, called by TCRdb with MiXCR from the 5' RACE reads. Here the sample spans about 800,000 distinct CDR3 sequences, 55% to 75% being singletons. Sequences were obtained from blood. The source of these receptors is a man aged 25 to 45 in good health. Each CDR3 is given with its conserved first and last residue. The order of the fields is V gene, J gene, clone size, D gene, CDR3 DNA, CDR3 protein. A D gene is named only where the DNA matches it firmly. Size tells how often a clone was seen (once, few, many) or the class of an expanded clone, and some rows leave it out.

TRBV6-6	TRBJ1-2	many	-	TGTGCCAGCAGTGTCCAGTATGGCTACACCTTC	CASSVQYGYTF
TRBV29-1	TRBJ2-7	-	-	TGCAGCGTTGTCCACGGGTACGAGCAGTACTTC	CSVVHGYEQYF
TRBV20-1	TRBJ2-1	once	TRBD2	TGCAGTGCTAGATTGCCTAGCGGGGGGCTCCACAATGAGCTGTTCTTC	CSARLPSGGLHNELFF
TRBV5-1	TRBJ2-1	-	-	TGCGCCAGCAGCTTGGAAGGCGGGGACAATGAGCAGTTCTTC	CASSLEGGDNEQFF
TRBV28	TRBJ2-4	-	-	TGTGCCAGCAGGTCGGGGGACAGCGACAAAAACATTCAGTACTTC	CASRSGDSDKNIQYF
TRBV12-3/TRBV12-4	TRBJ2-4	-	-	TGTGCCAGCAGTTTCGGCCAGGTCATTCAGTACTTC	CASSFGQVIQYF
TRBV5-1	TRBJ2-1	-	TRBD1	TGCGCCAGCAGCTTGTTGGGGACAGGAGAGGGTGAGCAGTTCTTC	CASSLLGTGEGEQFF
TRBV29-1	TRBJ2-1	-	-	TGCAGCGTTGAAAAGCAACTGAGCTACAATGAGCAGTTCTTC	CSVEKQLSYNEQFF
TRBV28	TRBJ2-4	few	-	TGTGCCAGCAGTAGGCGGATCCGTAGGGAGCAGTACTTC	CASSRRIRREQYF
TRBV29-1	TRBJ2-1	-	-	TGCAGCGTTGCCCTACCCCAGCAGTTCTTC	CSVALPQQFF
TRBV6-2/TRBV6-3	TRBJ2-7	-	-	TGTGCCAGCAGTTACAGCCTCGAGGGCGACGAGCAGTACTTC	CASSYSLEGDEQYF
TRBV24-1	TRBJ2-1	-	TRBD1	TGTGCCACCAGTGCCTCTGGTGGGACAGGGAGGTTCAATGAGCAGTTCTTC	CATSASGGTGRFNEQFF
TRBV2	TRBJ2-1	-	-	TGTGCCAGCACGCTCGATGGTAGCTCCTACAATGAGCAGTTCTTC	CASTLDGSSYNEQFF
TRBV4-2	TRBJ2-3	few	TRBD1	TGTGCCAGCAGCCAAGGGACAGGGCACACAGATACGCAGTATTTT	CASSQGTGHTDTQYF
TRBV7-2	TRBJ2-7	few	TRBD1	TGTGCCAGCAGCGGCACCGGGACAGGGCCCTACGAGCAGTACTTC	CASSGTGTGPYEQYF
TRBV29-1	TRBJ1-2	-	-	TGCAGCGACGGCGACAACTATGGCTACACCTTC	CSDGDNYGYTF
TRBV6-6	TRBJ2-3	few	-	TGTGCCAGCAGTGTCGCCCCGCGGACAGATACGCAGTATTTT	CASSVAPRTDTQYF
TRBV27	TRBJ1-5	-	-	TGTGCCAGGTACAGGGCTCTGGTCCGGCAGCCCCAGCATTTT	CARYRALVRQPQHF
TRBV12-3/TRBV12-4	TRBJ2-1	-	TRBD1	TGTGCCAGAACACCTCCCCCAGGGGGTGACCGTGAGCAGTTCTTC	CARTPPPGGDREQFF
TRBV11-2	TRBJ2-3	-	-	TGTGCCAGCGGCGCGGGGGCCACTAGCACAGATACGCAGTATTTT	CASGAGATSTDTQYF
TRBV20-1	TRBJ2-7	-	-	TGCAGTGTACCCTGGCGCTACGAGCAGTACTTC	CSVPWRYEQYF
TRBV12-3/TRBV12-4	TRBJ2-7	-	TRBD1	TGTGCCAGCAGTGCACAGGGGCCTCGGTTGTACGAGCAGTACTTC	CASSAQGPRLYEQYF
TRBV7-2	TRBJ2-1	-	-	TGTGCCAGCAGCTTAGACGCGCGAGCAGGGCAGTTCTTC	CASSLDARAGQFF
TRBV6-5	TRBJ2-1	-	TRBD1	TGTGCCAGCAGCAGCCGGGACAGGGGGTACAATGAGCAGTTCTTC	CASSSRDRGYNEQFF
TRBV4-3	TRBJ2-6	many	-	TGCGCCAGCAGCCAAAGTGGGGGAGCATCTGGGGCCAACGTCCTGACTTTC	CASSQSGGASGANVLTF
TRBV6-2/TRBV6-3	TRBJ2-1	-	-	TGTGCCAGCAGTTCCGTCAGGGGGGGGGCGGGTGAGCAGTTCTTC	CASSSVRGGAGEQFF
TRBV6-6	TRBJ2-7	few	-	TGTGCCAGCACCGGAGTGGGGGACCGATTCTACGAGCAGTACTTC	CASTGVGDRFYEQYF
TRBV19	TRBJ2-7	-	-	TGTGCCAGTAGCCGGGTCATCGAAGCCTACGAGCAGTACTTC	CASSRVIEAYEQYF
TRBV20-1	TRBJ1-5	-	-	TGCAGTGCTAGAGGGGGCCCTTGGAATCAGCCCCAGCATTTT	CSARGGPWNQPQHF
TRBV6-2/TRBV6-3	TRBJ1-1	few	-	TGTGCCAGCAGTTACCCGCTCAAGGGCCAAAACACTGAAGCTTTCTTT	CASSYPLKGQNTEAFF
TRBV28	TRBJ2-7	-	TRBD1	TGTGCCAGCAGTCCACATCAGACAGGGACCTACGAGCAGTACTTC	CASSPHQTGTYEQYF
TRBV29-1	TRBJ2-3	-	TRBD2	TGCAGCGTTAGCCAAGCGCAGGGAGGGGATACGCAGTATTTT	CSVSQAQGGDTQYF
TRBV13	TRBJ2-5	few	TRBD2	TGTGCCAGCAGCTTTCGGGGGGAAGAGACCCAGTACTTC	CASSFRGEETQYF
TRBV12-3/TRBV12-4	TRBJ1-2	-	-	TGTGCCACCATCCGATCGGGGTTCCGGGGTGGCTACACCTTC	CATIRSGFRGGYTF
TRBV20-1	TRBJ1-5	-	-	TGCAGTGCCTCACGAGGGTCCAATCAGCCCCAGCATTTT	CSASRGSNQPQHF
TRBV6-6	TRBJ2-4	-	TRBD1	TGTGCCAGCAGGACAGGGACAAGGAGTTTAAATGAGCAGTACTTC	CASRTGTRSLNEQYF
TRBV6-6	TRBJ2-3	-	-	TGTGCCAGCAGTTCTCCGTCTAGCACAGATACGCAGTATTTT	CASSSPSSTDTQYF
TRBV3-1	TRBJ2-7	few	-	TGTGCCAGCAGCCAAGCTCCAGGGATCTCCTACGAGCAGTACTTC	CASSQAPGISYEQYF
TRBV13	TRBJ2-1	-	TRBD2	TGTGCCAGCAGCTCCTTCGGACGAGCGGGAGGTATTGAGCAGTTCTTC	CASSSFGRAGGIEQFF
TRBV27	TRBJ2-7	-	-	TGTGCCAGCAGTTTATCGTTCGGGTCCCCCTGCGAGCAGTACTTC	CASSLSFGSPCEQYF
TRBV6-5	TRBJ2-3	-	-	TGTGCCAGCAGTTACTCGATCCTAGCAGGGGATACGCAGTATTTT	CASSYSILAGDTQYF
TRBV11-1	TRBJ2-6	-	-	TGTGCCAGCAGCTCCAGCCGCGGGTCTGGGGCCAACGTCCTGACTTTC	CASSSSRGSGANVLTF
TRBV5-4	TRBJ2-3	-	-	TGTGCCAGCAGTAGGCTGGATACGCAGTATTTT	CASSRLDTQYF
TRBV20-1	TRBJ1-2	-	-	TGCAGTGCTAGAGATGTTGGGGGACATGGCTACACCTTC	CSARDVGGHGYTF
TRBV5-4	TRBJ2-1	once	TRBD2	TGTGCCAGCAGTCCGTTTATTAGCGGGGGGGGTGGCCCCCAGTTCTTC	CASSPFISGGGGPQFF
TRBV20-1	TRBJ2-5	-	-	TGCAGTGCTAGGTCAGACTTGGGCCGGGACGGTCGATCCCATGAGCAGTACTTC	CSARSDLGRDGRSHEQYF